Sequencing of this TCR beta chain was carried out in a study of vaccination and CD4 T cells after COVID-19. Background on the study: Overlapping spike peptides of SARS-CoV-2, HCoV-NL63, HCoV-OC43 and HCoV-229E stimulated the cells.

The germline CDR1 and CDR2 sequences are SEHNR and FQNEAQ (reference sequence). The CDR3 is 14 residues long. V lost 1 base, J lost 7 bases, and 13 bases lay in between. This sample's treatment: roughly 10-day PBMC culture with coronavirus spike peptide pools or control peptides (ViraFEST assay). Once peptide pools had expanded antigen-specific T cells, ViraFEST sequenced TCRs. The Oncomine TCR Beta short-read assay was what sequenced the DNA obtained from cultured CD4+ T cells. It was from cultured CD4+ T cells that genomic DNA was extracted. From the PCR reads, TCRdb called clonotypes with MiXCR, one entry per CDR3 protein. The sample yields 2,500 to 3,000 distinct CDR3 sequences, around 74% seen once. A note on this clonotype: What it binds is not known.

The sample comprised CD4+ T cells from blood, cultured in vitro. The chain employs TRBV7-9 and TRBJ1-2; no clear D. This clonotype originated in a human donor who had recovered from COVID-19. The CDR3 sequence is CASSLEGSLSGYTF. DNA of the CDR3: TGTGCCAGCAGCTTAGAAGGGAGCCTCAGTGGCTACACCTTC.